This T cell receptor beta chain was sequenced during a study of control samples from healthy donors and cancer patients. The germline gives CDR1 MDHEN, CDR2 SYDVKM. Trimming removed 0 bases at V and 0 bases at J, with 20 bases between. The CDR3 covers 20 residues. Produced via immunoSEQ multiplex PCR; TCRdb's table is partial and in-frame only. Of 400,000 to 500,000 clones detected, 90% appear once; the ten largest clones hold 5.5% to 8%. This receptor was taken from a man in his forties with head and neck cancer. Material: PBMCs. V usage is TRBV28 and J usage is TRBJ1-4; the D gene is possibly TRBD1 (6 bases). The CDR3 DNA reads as TGTGCCAGCAGTTTATGGGCTGGGGCAGGGGAAGGGGCAACTAATGAAAAACTGTTTTTT. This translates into CASSLWAGAGEGATNEKLFF.